The entry below gives a single TCR beta chain sequence along with its context. Produced via immunoSEQ multiplex PCR; TCRdb's table is partial and in-frame only. The table lists about 130,000 clones, more than 85% of them singletons. Per germline, CDR1 MDHEN and CDR2 SYDVKM. This CDR3 spans 15 amino acids. V gave up 6 bases and J gave up 6 bases, with 18 bases separating them. The sample comes from a study of blood T cell repertoires in COVID-19. The specimen was peripheral blood. The TCR sequence derives from a man in his 60s with active or convalescent COVID-19. The rearrangement uses TRBV28 and TRBJ1-5, with D maybe TRBD1 (5 bases). The chain's CDR3 is CASSNYRSQPQPQHF. CDR3 DNA sequence: TGTGCCAGCAGCAACTACAGGAGCCAACCTCAGCCCCAGCATTTT.